This T cell receptor beta chain was observed in a study of shared clonotypes between healthy human individuals. For the study at large: The donor pool was made up of a couple of women and a few men aged 18 to 49. Study observations and caveats: Sharing of clonotypes among donors was expected to vary with sequencing depth. Four donors showed sharing of about 4.8% of naive CD4 clonotypes.

As regards this clone: Antigen specificity is unknown.

As defined, naive CD8 cells were CD45RO-negative and positively selected for CCR7, with terminally differentiated effector memory CD45RA+ cells excluded. Data came from immunoSEQ multiplex PCR; TCRdb stores just in-frame clones and leaves some out. The sample has about 580,000 clones, more than 95% seen once; the top ten hold 0.3% to 0.35%. Trimming cost V 6 bases and J 0 bases, with 11 bases left between them. Germline V gives CDR1 MNHEY, CDR2 SMNVEV (reference sequence). The CDR3 totals 14 residues. The sequence was obtained from a man under 40 in good health. The sequencing input was naive CD8+ T cells sorted from blood. The V call is TRBV27, the J call TRBJ1-1, with D perhaps matching TRBD1 (5 bases). DNA of the CDR3: TGTGCCAGCAGGGCAGGGCCGGTGAACACTGAAGCTTTCTTT. Protein product: CASRAGPVNTEAFF.